A single sample is the source of the 3 T cell receptor beta chains below, sequenced in a study of shared clonotypes between healthy human individuals. This table comes from immunoSEQ multiplex PCR, and its TCRdb copy is limited to in-frame clones, with some not included. The sample has about 490,000 clones; over 75% are singletons. The sample taken for sequencing was PBMCs. Receptor source: a woman aged 40 to 50 in good health. Some clones in this sample may be carry-over from other donors' samples.

This clone was recorded a few times. The V and J genes are TRBV4-2 and TRBJ2-5; D perhaps matches TRBD2 (5 bases). Between the trimmed V and J ends, which lost 0 bases and 4 bases, there was a span of 12 bases. The CDR3 loop spans 15 amino acids. The germline gives CDR1 LGHNA, CDR2 YNFKEQ. The CDR3 spells CASSQDEGSAETQYF. Here the CDR3 DNA reads TGTGCCAGCAGCCAAGACGAAGGGAGTGCAGAGACCCAGTACTTC.

This rearrangement joins TRBV6-6 to TRBJ1-2, with D perhaps TRBD1 (6 bases). The CDR3 consists of 16 residues. Germline assignment: CDR1 MNHNY and CDR2 SVGAGI (reference sequence). V lost 7 bases to trimming and J lost 10 bases, with 28 bases between them. CDR3 protein: CASTSRQQGRSVYYTF. The DNA for the CDR3 is TGTGCCAGCACCTCACGTCAACAGGGTCGATCCGTTTACTACACCTTC.

This clone has a single count. V gene TRBV10-3 combines with J gene TRBJ2-7; 8 nucleotides agree with TRBD2. Germline CDR1 and CDR2: ENHRY and SYGVKD. The CDR3 covers 14 residues. The V and J ends lost 2 bases and 4 bases, in that order; junction bases with no gene match: 4. CDR3 nucleotides: TGTGCCATCAGTGAGGGACTAGCAAGTTACGAGCAGTACTTC. This sequence encodes CAISEGLASYEQYF.